These 19 T cell receptor beta chains came from one sample sequenced in a study of tumor-infiltrating lymphocytes in primary liver carcinoma. Unsorted whole blood yielded blood RNA, and germline DNA was extracted as well. Production of TCR beta cDNA used around 460 ng total RNA together with a constant-region primer. Three nested multiplex PCR rounds, a slightly modified ARM-PCR method, built the TCR beta libraries. TRBV1-TRBV30 forward and Cbeta reverse primers drove the first two approximately 10-cycle rounds. TCRdb re-called the multiplex PCR reads with MiXCR, one entry per CDR3 protein. The table lists 330,000 or so distinct CDR3 sequences, roughly two thirds of them singletons. The sequenced sample was peripheral blood. The receptor source for this set is a man in his forties with primary liver carcinoma and hepatitis B virus infection.

As regards this clonotype: One end of the junction fails to match germline, which may point to a read error. The rearrangement uses TRBV11-3 and TRBJ2-1; TRBD2 matches 8 bases. The CDR3 loop spans 15 amino acids. Germline V gives CDR1 SGHNT, CDR2 YENEEA. CDR3 in DNA: TGTGTCAGCAGCCTTTCTAACGGGAGGGGTCATGAGCAGTTCTTC. Protein: CVSSLSNGRGHEQFF. Full variable domain (outside the CDR3, taken from reference TRBV11-3 and TRBJ2-1): EAGVVQSPRYKIIEKKQPVAFWCNPISGHNTLYWYLQNLGQGPELLIRYENEEAVDDSQLPKDRFSAERLKGVDSTLKIQPAELGDSAVYLCVSSLSNGRGHEQFFGPGTRLTVL.

In its sample, this clonotype was seen a few times. The V and J genes are TRBV6-5 and TRBJ2-1; 9 positions agree with TRBD1. V dropped 2 bases and J dropped 8; count of bases not matched to a gene: 7. The CDR3 totals 15 residues. CDR1 and CDR2 (germline): MNHEY, SVGAGI. CDR3 protein: CASSYVGTGSYEQFF. The DNA of the CDR3 is TGTGCCAGCAGTTACGTCGGGACAGGGTCATATGAGCAGTTCTTC.

In its sample, this clonotype was seen once. The germline gene is not matched at one end of the junction; a read error may be the cause. The chain uses TRBV12-3 or TRBV12-4 and TRBJ1-1, with D tentatively TRBD1 (5 bases). The length of the CDR3 is 12 residues. This CDR3 is CASSPRAGEVFF. The CDR3 DNA follows: TGTGCCAGCAGTCCTAGAGCGGGGGAAGTTTTCTTT.

Only a few counts were recorded for this clonotype. This sequence may be a read error, since a much larger clone differs from it by one base. The chain couples TRBV6-5 to TRBJ2-5, with D perhaps TRBD1 (6 bases). The CDR3 is made up of 13 amino acids. The germline V gene has CDR1 MNHEY and CDR2 SVGAGI. For the CDR3, the DNA is TGTGTCAGCAGACAACAGGGATCCGAGACCCAGTACTTC. It encodes CVSRQQGSETQYF.

This sequence joins TRBV6-2 or TRBV6-3 and TRBJ2-1, with D possibly being TRBD2 (5 bases). CDR1 is MNHEY and CDR2 is SVGEGT in the germline V gene. With 7 bases removed from V and 3 bases from J, the gap between germline ends came to 16 bases. This CDR3 contains 15 residues. DNA of the CDR3: TGTGCCAGCAAATCCAGCGAGAGGGTCTACAATGAGCAGTTCTTC. Protein product: CASKSSERVYNEQFF.

Regarding this clonotype: A much larger clone differs by one base, so this may be a read error. The genes are TRBV10-1 and TRBJ2-2, with D perhaps TRBD1 (6 bases). CDR3 length: 13 amino acids. Germline values: CDR1 WNHNN, CDR2 SYGVQD (reference sequence). CDR3 amino acids: CPSSESGRGELFF. DNA for the CDR3: TGCCCCAGCAGTGAGTCTGGCAGGGGAGAGCTGTTTTTT.

About this clonotype itself: This CDR3 fails to terminate in the conserved phenylalanine or tryptophan, so it likely reflects a read error. The chain uses TRBV11-2 and TRBJ2-1; a weak D match, TRBD2 (5 bases). Germline V lookup: CDR1 SGHAT, CDR2 FQNNGV. The length of the CDR3 is 12 residues. The CDR3: CVSSLGGDEQFS. The DNA of the CDR3 is TGTGTCAGCAGCTTAGGAGGAGATGAGCAGTTCTCC.

With respect to this clonotype: This could be a read error, since a much larger clone is one nucleotide away. The chain couples TRBV5-5 to TRBJ2-2; 10 nucleotides align to TRBD1. Germline-derived CDR1 and CDR2 are SGHKS and YYEKEE (reference sequence). The CDR3 extends over 17 amino acids. CDR3: CASSLVLDRGQVGEQFF. Written as DNA, the CDR3 is TGTGCCAGCAGCTTGGTGTTAGACAGGGGGCAAGTCGGGGAGCAGTTTTTT. Together with reference TRBV5-5 and TRBJ2-2, the CDR3 gives the full variable domain: DAGVTQSPTHLIKTRGQQVTLRCSPISGHKSVSWYQQVLGQGPQFIFQYYEKEERGRGNFPDRFSARQFPNYSSELNVNALLLGDSALYLCASSLVLDRGQVGEQFFGEGSRLTVL.

Details on this clonotype: At one end, the junction sequence differs from germline, possibly due to a read error. The chain employs TRBV6-1 and TRBJ1-2; D is uncertain. The CDR3 extends over 14 amino acids. Germline loops: CDR1 MNHNS, CDR2 SASEGT. CDR3 protein: CASSGATDNYCYTF. As DNA, the CDR3 is TGTGCCAGCAGTGGAGCGACGGATAACTATTGCTACACCTTC.

This clonotype was counted only a few times. A much larger clone differs by one base, so this may be a read error. In DNA form, the CDR3 reads TGCAGCGTAACGAGACGGGGGGCTGGCACTGAAGCTTTCTTT. Residues: CSVTRRGAGTEAFF. The chain couples TRBV29-1 to TRBJ1-1; tentative D call: TRBD1 (6 bases). V lost 6 bases and J lost 4, with 18 bases in between. Germline CDR1 SQVTM, CDR2 ANQGSEA. This CDR3 spans 14 amino acids.

There are a few counts of this clonotype. A much larger clone is a single base away; this may be a read error. This rearrangement joins TRBV10-3 to TRBJ2-2; perhaps TRBD1 as D (5 bases). Germline CDR1 ENHRY, CDR2 SYGVKD. V lost 7 bases and J 3 bases, leaving 12 bases between the germline ends. The CDR3 is 14 amino acids. The CDR3 nucleotides are TGTGCCATCAACTCCAGGGCGGACACCGGGGAGCTGTTTTTT. Translating gives CAINSRADTGELFF.

In regard to this clonotype: An end of the junction does not agree with germline; a read error may underlie this. The chain joins TRBV6-5 to TRBJ1-2; 7 nucleotides match TRBD1. The CDR3 runs to 14 residues. Germline CDR1 and CDR2: MNHEY and SVGAGI. The CDR3 nucleotides are TGTGCCATCAGTTATCAAGCAGGGGGATACGACTACACCTTC. Translating gives CAISYQAGGYDYTF.

This clonotype appeared many times. The V and J genes are TRBV6-5 and TRBJ2-7; D is uncertain. Trimming cost V 2 bases and J 0 bases, with 8 bases left between them. The germline CDR1 and CDR2 sequences are MNHEY and SVGAGI. The CDR3 consists of 14 residues. The CDR3 DNA reads as TGTGCCAGCAGTTACACACAGAGCTCCTACGAGCAGTACTTC. This encodes CASSYTQSSYEQYF.

This clonotype was detected ten times or more. The chain carries TRBV2 and TRBJ2-1; TRBD1 agrees at 8 bases. The CDR3 consists of 12 residues. Germline V CDR1 and CDR2: SNHLY, FYNNEI. The V and J ends lost 9 bases and 8 bases, in that order; junction bases with no gene match: 6. CDR3 sequence reads: CASSTGEDEQFF. The DNA for the CDR3 is TGTGCCAGTTCGACAGGGGAGGATGAGCAGTTCTTC.

As to this clonotype: This sequence may be a read error, since a much larger clone differs from it by one base. The chain joins TRBV11-2 to TRBJ2-2, with TRBD2 as a possible D gene (5 bases). Germline loops: CDR1 SGHAT, CDR2 FQNNGV. The CDR3 totals 14 residues. The CDR3 is CASSGSRDTGEMFF. CDR3 sequence (DNA): TGTGCCAGCTCTGGGAGCCGCGACACCGGGGAGATGTTTTTT.

In the case of this clonotype: This CDR3 is missing its conserved last phenylalanine or tryptophan, likely due to a read error. The genes are TRBV6-2 or TRBV6-3 and TRBJ2-5, with D maybe TRBD2 (6 bases). The CDR3 contains 15 residues. The ends were cut back, 0 bases at V and 8 bases at J, with 16 bases in the middle. Per the germline V gene, CDR1 is MNHEY and CDR2 is SVGEGT. CDR3 sequence (DNA): TGTGCCAGCAGTTACTCGAGGGTACGCGGGGATACCCAGTACCTC. Protein product: CASSYSRVRGDTQYL.

About this clonotype itself: A junction end diverges from the germline sequence, so it may reflect a read error. The chain links TRBV6-2 or TRBV6-3 to TRBJ2-7; D unclear. The CDR3 has 13 residues. Looked up from germline, CDR1 is MNHEY and CDR2 is SVGEGT. The CDR3 DNA is TGTGCCGGCAGTCCGGGCAAAACCTACGAGCAGTACTTC. Translating gives CAGSPGKTYEQYF.

This clonotype was observed at least ten times. The chain is built from TRBV29-1 and TRBJ1-1; D remains ambiguous. This CDR3 has 12 residues. Germline V gene lookup returns CDR1 SQVTM and CDR2 ANQGSEA. The V and J ends lost 6 bases and 1 base respectively, with 9 bases between them. This CDR3 reads CSVLDGNTEAFF. CDR3 coding DNA: TGCAGCGTCCTGGACGGGAACACTGAAGCTTTCTTT.

Comments on this clonotype: This likely comes from a read error, as the CDR3 has no conserved phenylalanine or tryptophan at its end. This chain joins TRBV11-2 and TRBJ2-5, with 7 bases that match TRBD1. The J segment lost 2 bases and the V segment lost 6 bases, leaving 6 bases of the junction unmatched. This CDR3 region has 14 residues. Per the germline V gene, CDR1 is SGHAT and CDR2 is FQNNGV. The chain's CDR3 is CASRYGQVQETQYY. The DNA of the CDR3 is TGTGCCAGCAGATATGGACAGGTACAAGAGACCCAGTACTAC.